The sequence of this T cell receptor beta chain was determined in a study of cytomegalovirus exposure and HLA in healthy donors. Study-level information: The same platform used for the approximately 670 first-cohort repertoires was also used for the 100 to 150 validation repertoires, as a later analysis reported.

This CDR3 has 13 residues. Trimming left V 5 bases short and J 8 bases short, with 12 bases between. Germline CDR1 and CDR2: SGHVS and FNYEAQ. The method was immunoSEQ multiplex PCR; TCRdb's version includes in-frame clones alone and lacks a portion of them. Of 55,000 to 75,000 clones in the sample, about 89% were seen once. General observations from the study: Most TCR sequences were rare, but some public TCRs occurred in many donors. Specific recognition of CMV antigens was confirmed in vitro for a few chains (all CMV-associated).

As to this clone: As yet, its antigen is unknown.

The V and J genes are TRBV7-6 and TRBJ2-2; D is ambiguous. Material for sequencing was PBMCs. The sequence was collected from a man younger than 35 in good health and CMV-seronegative. The CDR3 spells CASSSSSVGELFF. The CDR3 DNA reads as TGTGCCAGCAGCAGCTCGTCGGTTGGGGAGCTGTTTTTT.